A selection of T cell receptor beta chains follows, all from one sample in a study of long-term antiretroviral therapy in people with HIV. Libraries were prepared by immunoSEQ multiplex PCR; TCRdb keeps only in-frame clonotypes and omits some of them. Among 25,000 to 30,000 clones listed, 65% to 85% were seen once. The input for sequencing was unsorted PBMCs, taken 0.4 years after starting antiretroviral therapy. Receptors originate from a man younger than 30 with HIV. Both conserved end residues are part of each CDR3. D genes are given only for firm matches. Where a row states a size, it is once, few, many or the class of an expanded clone; other rows omit it.

CDR3aa,CDR3nt,len,v_gene,abundance,d_gene,j_gene
CASSVTGTLNTEAFF,TGTGCCAGCAGCGTCACAGGGACCCTGAACACTGAAGCTTTCTTT,15,TRBV9,few,NA,TRBJ1-1
CASSDSSRGATGELFF,TGTGCCAGCAGTGACTCGAGCAGGGGGGCCACCGGGGAGCTGTTTTTT,16,TRBV6-4,NA,NA,TRBJ2-2
CASSLGRGHDEQYF,TGTGCCAGCAGCTTGGGCAGGGGACACGACGAGCAGTACTTC,14,TRBV7-2,NA,NA,TRBJ2-7
CASSLEGGANYGYTF,TGTGCCAGCAGCCTGGAAGGTGGGGCGAACTATGGCTACACCTTC,15,TRBV7-9,NA,NA,TRBJ1-2
CASSTAGTGSPNTEAFF,TGCGCCAGCAGCACAGCCGGGACAGGGAGTCCTAACACTGAAGCTTTCTTT,17,TRBV5-1,NA,TRBD1,TRBJ1-1
CAISKKTAQETQYF,TGTGCCATCAGTAAGAAGACAGCCCAAGAGACCCAGTACTTC,14,TRBV10-3,NA,NA,TRBJ2-5
CASSEPRTGFTGNSPLHF,TGTGCCAGCAGTGAACCCAGGACAGGGTTTACTGGGAATTCACCCCTCCACTTT,18,TRBV2,NA,TRBD1,TRBJ1-6
CASSLNRGFHEQYF,TGTGCCAGCAGTCTGAACAGGGGGTTCCACGAGCAGTACTTC,14,TRBV28,NA,TRBD1,TRBJ2-7
CASSYGGVNTEAFF,TGTGCCAGCAGTTACGGGGGGGTAAACACTGAAGCTTTCTTT,14,TRBV6-5,NA,NA,TRBJ1-1
CAISAMTGLSYEQYF,TGTGCCATCAGCGCTATGACAGGGCTCTCCTACGAGCAGTACTTC,15,TRBV10-3,NA,TRBD1,TRBJ2-7
CASSPDTNTEAFF,TGTGCCAGCAGCCCCGACACGAACACTGAAGCTTTCTTT,13,TRBV5-6,NA,NA,TRBJ1-1